The 24 T cell receptor beta chains in this list originate from one sample, sequenced in a study of blood T cell repertoires in COVID-19. TCRdb keeps only in-frame clones here, not all; method: immunoSEQ multiplex PCR. The data show roughly 200,000 clones, over 80% seen once. What was sequenced was peripheral blood. These receptors all stem from a man between 35 and 55 years old with acute or convalescent COVID-19.

V is TRBV3-1 (or the pseudogene TRBV3-2) and J is TRBJ1-6; perhaps TRBD1 as D (6 bases). The germline V gene encodes CDR1 LGHDT and CDR2 YNNKEL (reference sequence). The CDR3 has 15 amino acids. With 6 bases removed from V and 8 bases from J, the gap between germline ends came to 17 bases. The CDR3: CASSPGTTGDSPLHF. CDR3 DNA: TGTGCCAGCAGTCCCGGGACAACTGGGGATTCACCCCTCCACTTT.

The chain links TRBV11-2 to TRBJ2-1; D unresolved. V was pared by 3 bases and J by 6 bases, with 12 bases between. Looked up from germline, CDR1 is SGHAT and CDR2 is FQNNGV. This CDR3 is built from 14 residues. This CDR3 reads CASSLGSLVNEQFF. CDR3 bases: TGTGCCAGCAGCTTGGGTTCCCTAGTCAATGAGCAGTTCTTC.

This clone showed up just a few times. The rearrangement joins TRBV27 to TRBJ1-5; D is uncertain. This CDR3 has 15 residues. Trimming cost V 5 bases and J 2 bases, with 13 bases left between them. CDR1 is MNHEY and CDR2 is SMNVEV in the germline V gene (reference sequence). CDR3 coding DNA: TGTGCCAGCAGTCTGCTGAGTATCGGCAATCAGCCCCAGCATTTT. This sequence encodes CASSLLSIGNQPQHF.

This sequence joins TRBV4-2 and TRBJ1-2; D remains unclear. Germline CDR1 reads LGHNA; CDR2 reads YNFKEQ. CDR3 size: 15 residues. V lost 2 bases and J 2 bases, leaving 12 bases between the germline ends. This CDR3 is CASSQPDDLNYGYTF. The CDR3 DNA sequence: TGTGCCAGCAGCCAACCCGATGACTTAAACTATGGCTACACCTTC.

J is TRBJ1-2 and V is TRBV30; possibly TRBD1 for D (5 bases). Trimming left V 1 base short and J 3 bases short, with 15 bases between. The V gene's germline CDR1 is GTSNPN and CDR2 SVGIG (reference sequence). The CDR3 consists of 15 residues. CDR3 nucleotides: TGTGCCTGGAGTGCAAGGTTCGGCAGGGACTATGGCTACACCTTC. Translating gives CAWSARFGRDYGYTF.

The V gene is TRBV28, the J gene TRBJ2-1, with 9 bases fitting TRBD1. CDR3 size: 15 residues. With V trimmed by 6 bases and J by 2 bases, 5 bases remained unmatched. CDR1 and CDR2 (germline): MDHEN, SYDVKM. Here the CDR3 reads CASRLDRGAYNEQFF. CDR3 coding DNA: TGTGCCAGCAGGCTGGACAGGGGCGCCTACAATGAGCAGTTCTTC.

The chain links TRBV7-2 to TRBJ1-1; 10 bases align to TRBD1. The J segment lost 5 bases and the V segment lost 5 bases, leaving 5 bases of the junction unmatched. Germline V gene data show CDR1 as SGHTA and CDR2 as FQGNSA. This CDR3 comprises 14 residues. The chain's CDR3 is CASSLAGQGTEAFF. In DNA, the CDR3 is TGTGCCAGCAGCCTGGCGGGACAGGGGACTGAAGCTTTCTTT.

This sequence joins TRBV5-4 and TRBJ1-1; a weak D match, TRBD1 (5 bases). CDR3 size: 15 residues. The germline V and J ends were trimmed by 4 bases and 4 bases, with 17 bases remaining between them. CDR1 and CDR2 from the germline V gene are SGHNT and YYREEE (reference sequence). The CDR3 DNA reads as TGTGCCAGCAGCCCCTCCCGCGGCAGGGCCACTGAAGCTTTCTTT. This sequence encodes CASSPSRGRATEAFF.

This sequence joins TRBV3-1 (or the pseudogene TRBV3-2) and TRBJ1-6, with 7 bases that match TRBD1. The CDR3 contains 15 residues. Germline CDR1 LGHDT, CDR2 YNNKEL (reference sequence). V lost 4 bases and J lost 6; bases outside the gene matches: 6. The CDR3 loop is CASSLLQGSNSPLHF. The CDR3 nucleotides read TGTGCCAGCAGCCTTTTACAGGGGAGTAATTCACCCCTCCACTTT.

This clone was recorded once. The gene calls are TRBV5-1 and TRBJ1-1; TRBD1 matches at 7 bases. Germline lookup yields CDR1 SGHRS and CDR2 YFSETQ. Trimming removed 4 bases from V and 0 bases from J; junction bases left unmatched: 6. This CDR3 comprises 15 residues. CDR3 sequence: CASSIGTDLNTEAFF. The CDR3 nucleotides are TGCGCCAGCAGCATCGGGACAGACCTGAACACTGAAGCTTTCTTT.

The chain combines TRBV5-1 with TRBJ2-2; TRBD2 matches at 11 bases. This CDR3 region has 15 residues. The germline CDR1 and CDR2 sequences are SGHRS and YFSETQ. Unmatched junction bases numbered 2, after V lost 3 bases and J lost 4 bases. The CDR3 spells CASSSGTSGTGELFF. The CDR3, as DNA: TGCGCCAGCAGCTCCGGGACTAGCGGCACCGGGGAGCTGTTTTTT.

The chain recombines TRBV19 with TRBJ1-2; D perhaps matches TRBD1 (5 bases). There are 13 residues in the CDR3. V gave up 3 bases and J gave up 8 bases, with 13 bases separating them. Germline CDR1 and CDR2: LNHDA and SQIVND (reference sequence). The CDR3 here is CASSIGQGFGYTF. The CDR3 DNA reads as TGTGCCAGTAGTATTGGGCAGGGCTTCGGCTACACCTTC. Full variable domain (remainder filled in from reference TRBV19 and TRBJ1-2): DGGITQSPKYLFRKEGQNVTLSCEQNLNHDAMYWYRQDPGQGLRLIYYSQIVNDFQKGDIAEGYSVSREKKESFPLTVTSAQKNPTAFYLCASSIGQGFGYTFGSGTRLTVV.

The chain uses TRBV2 and TRBJ1-5, with a possible D match to TRBD1 (5 bases). Germline CDR1 reads SNHLY; CDR2 reads FYNNEI. CDR3 size: 15 residues. Trimming pared 1 base from V and 6 bases from J, leaving 13 bases between. Here the CDR3 DNA reads TGTGCCAGCAGTGAAGAGGCAGGGTTAGGTCAGCCCCAGCATTTT. Translation gives CASSEEAGLGQPQHF.

The rearrangement joins TRBV7-2 to TRBJ1-2, with TRBD1 identical over 7 bases. The CDR3 contains 15 residues. The germline CDR1 and CDR2 sequences are SGHTA and FQGNSA. Trimming took 4 bases from V and 4 from J; bases not matched to a gene: 9. This CDR3 is CASSYDRDGLYGYTF. The CDR3 DNA follows: TGTGCCAGCAGCTATGACAGGGATGGGCTCTATGGCTACACCTTC.

The chain couples TRBV27 to TRBJ2-1, with D unresolved. The CDR3 loop spans 15 amino acids. Looked up from germline, CDR1 is MNHEY and CDR2 is SMNVEV (reference sequence). V lost 10 bases to trimming and J lost 3 bases, with 19 bases between them. The CDR3 is CATKGGRLLYNEQFF. CDR3 coding DNA: TGTGCCACCAAAGGCGGTCGCCTACTCTACAATGAGCAGTTCTTC.

Remarks on this clone: In the same sample, other DNA sequences code for this CDR3. The chain combines TRBV7-9 with TRBJ2-1; the D gene is possibly TRBD2 (5 bases). Trimming cost V 2 bases and J 2 bases, with 7 bases left between them. The CDR3 contains 14 residues. Germline-derived CDR1 and CDR2 are SEHNR and FQNEAQ (reference sequence). The CDR3 reads CASSLSGPYNEQFF. CDR3 coding DNA: TGTGCCAGCAGCTTAAGCGGACCCTACAATGAGCAGTTCTTC.

This clone showed up just a few times. The rearrangement joins TRBV3-1 (or the pseudogene TRBV3-2) to TRBJ1-2; 8 nucleotides match TRBD1. From germline, CDR1 is LGHDT and CDR2 YNNKEL (reference sequence). This CDR3 is 14 amino acids long. The V segment lost 0 bases and the J segment 5 bases; nucleotides outside the gene matches: 2. CDR3 residues: CASSQEDRGYGYTF. CDR3 nucleotide sequence: TGTGCCAGCAGCCAAGAAGACAGGGGTTATGGCTACACCTTC.

The genes are TRBV12-3 or TRBV12-4 and TRBJ2-7; D might be TRBD1 (5 bases). This CDR3 region has 13 residues. V was shortened by 3 bases and J by 2 bases, with 8 bases between the two germline ends. The CDR3 DNA is TGTGCCAGCAGTTTCAGGGCCCCCTACGAGCAGTACTTC. Translation: CASSFRAPYEQYF.

The chain combines TRBV7-2 with TRBJ2-7; 7 bases line up with TRBD1. In germline, CDR1 is SGHTA, CDR2 FQGNSA. The length of the CDR3 is 15 residues. The ends lost 0 bases at V and 6 bases at J; junction bases unmatched: 8. CDR3 bases: TGTGCCAGCAGCTTAGCCGCTCAGGGGGTGGGCGAGCAGTACTTC. Translating it yields CASSLAAQGVGEQYF.

The chain employs TRBV19 and TRBJ2-3; the D is unclear. The CDR3 contains 14 residues. V was pared by 6 bases and J by 0 bases, with 10 bases between. Looked up from germline, CDR1 is LNHDA and CDR2 is SQIVND (reference sequence). The CDR3 protein is CASRSGGSTDTQYF. CDR3 sequence (DNA): TGTGCCAGTAGGTCTGGCGGTAGCACAGATACGCAGTATTTT.

This clone occurred a few times. This chain uses TRBV11-3 with TRBJ2-3, with 11 bases fitting TRBD2. Trimming took 5 bases from V and 5 from J; bases not matched to a gene: 3. Germline-derived CDR1 and CDR2 are SGHNT and YENEEA. This CDR3 has 14 amino acids. CDR3 protein: CASSLAGGGDTQYF. DNA of the CDR3: TGTGCCAGCAGCCTAGCGGGAGGCGGAGATACGCAGTATTTT. Variable domain in full (rest from reference TRBV11-3 and TRBJ2-3): EAGVVQSPRYKIIEKKQPVAFWCNPISGHNTLYWYLQNLGQGPELLIRYENEEAVDDSQLPKDRFSAERLKGVDSTLKIQPAELGDSAVYLCASSLAGGGDTQYFGPGTRLTVL.

The genes are TRBV9 and TRBJ2-1; 8 bases align to TRBD2. The CDR3 has 15 residues. Trimming took 5 bases from V and 0 from J; bases not matched to a gene: 4. Germline CDR1 is SGDLS and CDR2 is YYNGEE. In nucleotides, the CDR3 is TGTGCCAGCAGTACAAGCGGGAGCTCCTACAATGAGCAGTTCTTC. This sequence encodes CASSTSGSSYNEQFF.

This chain uses TRBV7-9 with TRBJ2-1; 7 nucleotides line up with TRBD1. Germline values: CDR1 SEHNR, CDR2 FQNEAQ (reference sequence). The CDR3 contains 16 residues. V trimming: 6 bases; J trimming: 4 bases; junction bases outside the gene matches: 12. The CDR3 loop is CASSSLRGQKYNEQFF. The CDR3, as DNA: TGTGCCAGCAGTTCACTCCGGGGACAGAAATACAATGAGCAGTTCTTC.

This chain joins TRBV13 and TRBJ1-1; no clear D gene. The CDR3 has 14 amino acids. Germline V gene lookup returns CDR1 PRHDT and CDR2 FYEKMQ (reference sequence). V lost 2 bases and J 0 bases, leaving 7 bases between the germline ends. For the CDR3, the DNA is TGTGCCAGCAGCTTATTATACATGAACACTGAAGCTTTCTTT. This gives the protein CASSLLYMNTEAFF.